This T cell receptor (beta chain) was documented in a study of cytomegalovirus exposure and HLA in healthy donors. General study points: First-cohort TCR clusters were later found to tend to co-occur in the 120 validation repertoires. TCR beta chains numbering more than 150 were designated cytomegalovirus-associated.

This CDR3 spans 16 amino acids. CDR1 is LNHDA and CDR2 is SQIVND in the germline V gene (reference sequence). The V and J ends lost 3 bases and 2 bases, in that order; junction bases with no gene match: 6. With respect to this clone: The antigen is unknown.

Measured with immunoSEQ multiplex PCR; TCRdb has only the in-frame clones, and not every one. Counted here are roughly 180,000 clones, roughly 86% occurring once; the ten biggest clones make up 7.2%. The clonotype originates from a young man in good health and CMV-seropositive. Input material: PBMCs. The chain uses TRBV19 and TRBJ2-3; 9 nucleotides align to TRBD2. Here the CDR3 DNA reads TGTGCCAGTAGTATTTCCCCTAGCGGGAACACAGATACGCAGTATTTT. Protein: CASSISPSGNTDTQYF.